This T cell receptor beta chain was sequenced during a study of blood T cell repertoires in COVID-19. Study-wide context: Acute and convalescent COVID-19 specimens originated in the United States, Italy and Spain. T cells, B-cell-depleted T cells, or PBMCs provided the cDNA or gDNA that served as material.

During active infection, Seattle patients enrolled and were then monitored through disease. Study processing details: The assay estimated nucleated cells by amplifying reference gene primers. The assay was immunoSEQ multiplex PCR, and TCRdb's table has in-frame clones only and misses some. The DNA was the basis for D and trimming; V, J and clone size are from that table. The table has roughly 110,000 clones, roughly four fifths seen once. After removal of 4 bases from V and 8 bases from J, the junction contained 3 bases not matched to a gene. From germline, CDR1 is SGHTA and CDR2 FQGNSA. This CDR3 has 15 residues. This clone was detected only a few times.

The chain couples TRBV7-2 to TRBJ2-2, with 14 positions matching TRBD2. The sequenced sample was peripheral blood. This clonotype originated in an elderly man with COVID-19, enrolled during active disease. The chain's CDR3 is CASSSGLAGVGELFF. CDR3 coding DNA: TGTGCCAGCAGCTCGGGACTAGCGGGAGTGGGGGAGCTGTTTTTT. Looking up the rest from reference TRBV7-2 and TRBJ2-2 gives the full variable domain: GAGVSQSPSNKVTEKGKDVELRCDPISGHTALYWYRQSLGQGLEFLIYFQGNSAPDKSGLPSDRFSAERTGGSVSTLTIQRTQQEDSAVYLCASSSGLAGVGELFFGEGSRLTVL.